The T cell receptor (beta chain) under discussion was sequenced for a study of naive and memory T cell subsets. Trimming shortened V by 1 base and J by 5 bases, and 11 bases separated the two germline ends. Germline lookup yields CDR1 GTSNPN and CDR2 SVGIG (reference sequence). The CDR3 sequence is 14 residues long. Whole-blood samples were around 2.3 ml of peripheral blood from healthy adult volunteers. By share, this clonotype ranks as medium-sized. For blood and skin samples, reverse transcription used TCR alpha and beta constant primers. TCRdb used MiXCR to reprocess the 5' RACE reads, holding one entry per CDR3 protein. The sample has more than 25,000 distinct CDR3 sequences; under 30% are singletons.

J is TRBJ1-4 and V is TRBV30; D gene ambiguous. The origin of this receptor is a female donor in good health. CDR3 in DNA: TGTGCCTGGAGTGAAATGAGGGAGAATGAAAAACTGTTTTTT. Its translation: CAWSEMRENEKLFF.